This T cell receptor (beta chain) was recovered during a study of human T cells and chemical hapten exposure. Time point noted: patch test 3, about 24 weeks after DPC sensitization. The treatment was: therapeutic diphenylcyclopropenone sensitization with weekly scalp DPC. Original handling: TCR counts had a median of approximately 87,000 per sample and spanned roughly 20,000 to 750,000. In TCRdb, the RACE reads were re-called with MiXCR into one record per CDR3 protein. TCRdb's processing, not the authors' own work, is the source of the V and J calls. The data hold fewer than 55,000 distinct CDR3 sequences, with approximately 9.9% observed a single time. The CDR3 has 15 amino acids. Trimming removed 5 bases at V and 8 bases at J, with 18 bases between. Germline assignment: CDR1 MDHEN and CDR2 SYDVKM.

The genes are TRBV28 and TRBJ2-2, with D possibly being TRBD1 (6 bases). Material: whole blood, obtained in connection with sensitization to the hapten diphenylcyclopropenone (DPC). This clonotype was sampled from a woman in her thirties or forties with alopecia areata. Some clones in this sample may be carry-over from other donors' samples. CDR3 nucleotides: TGTGCCAGCAGTATGATAGGACAGTCCACTGGGGAGCTGTTTTTT. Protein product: CASSMIGQSTGELFF.